This T cell receptor (beta chain) was documented in a study of blood T cell repertoires in COVID-19. In the authors' workflow: Amplifying reference gene primers gave estimates of nucleated cell counts. TCRdb's copy holds only in-frame clones and misses some; the assay was immunoSEQ multiplex PCR. D and trimming come from the DNA, and the V and J calls and clone size come from that table. The table has about 250,000 clones, approximately 85% seen once. CDR1 is LGHDT, CDR2 YNNKEL, per germline (reference sequence). The CDR3 consists of 17 residues. The J segment lost 0 bases and the V segment lost 3 bases, leaving 6 bases of the junction unmatched. In terms of age and location, participants ranged from about 18 to 90 years and lived in about two dozen US areas. Cohort placement rested on clinical history that participants reported themselves.

The sample comprised PBMCs or T cells enriched from blood (not recorded which). This chain joins TRBV3-1 (or the pseudogene TRBV3-2) and TRBJ2-2; 8 bases agree with TRBD2. This TCR derives from a woman aged 50 to 65 with acute COVID-19. CDR3 nucleotides: TGTGCCAGCAGCCACCAACGGGGGGGAACGAACACCGGGGAGCTGTTTTTT. Encoded protein: CASSHQRGGTNTGELFF.